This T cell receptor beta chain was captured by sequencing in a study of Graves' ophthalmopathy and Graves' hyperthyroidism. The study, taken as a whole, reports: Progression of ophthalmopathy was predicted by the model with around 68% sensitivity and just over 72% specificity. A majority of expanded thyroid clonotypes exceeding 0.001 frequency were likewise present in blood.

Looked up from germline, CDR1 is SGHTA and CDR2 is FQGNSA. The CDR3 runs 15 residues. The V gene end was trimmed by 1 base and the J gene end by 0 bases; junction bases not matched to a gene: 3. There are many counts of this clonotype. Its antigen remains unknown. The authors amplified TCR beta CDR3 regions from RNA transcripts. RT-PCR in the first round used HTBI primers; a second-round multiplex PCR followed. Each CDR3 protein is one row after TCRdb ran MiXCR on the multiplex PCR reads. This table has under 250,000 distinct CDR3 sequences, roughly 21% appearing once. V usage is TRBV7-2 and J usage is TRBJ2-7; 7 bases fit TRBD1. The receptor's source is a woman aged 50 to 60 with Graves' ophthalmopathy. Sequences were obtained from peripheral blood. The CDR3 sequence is CASSLVRDSSYEQYF. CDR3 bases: TGTGCCAGCAGCTTAGTCCGGGACAGCTCCTACGAGCAGTACTTC.